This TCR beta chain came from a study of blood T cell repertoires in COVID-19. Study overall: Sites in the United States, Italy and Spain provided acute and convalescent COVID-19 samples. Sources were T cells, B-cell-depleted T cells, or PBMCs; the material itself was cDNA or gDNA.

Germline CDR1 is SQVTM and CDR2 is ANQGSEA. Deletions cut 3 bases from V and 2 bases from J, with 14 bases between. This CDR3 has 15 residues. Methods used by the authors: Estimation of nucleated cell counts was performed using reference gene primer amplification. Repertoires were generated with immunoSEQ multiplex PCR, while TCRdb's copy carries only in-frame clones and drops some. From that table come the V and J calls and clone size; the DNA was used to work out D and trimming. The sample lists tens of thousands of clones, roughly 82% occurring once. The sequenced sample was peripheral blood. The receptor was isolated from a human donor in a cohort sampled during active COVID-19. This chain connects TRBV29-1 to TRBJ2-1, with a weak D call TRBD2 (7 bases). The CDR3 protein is CSVDLGGGPYNEQFF. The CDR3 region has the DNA TGCAGCGTTGATTTGGGAGGGGGGCCCTACAATGAGCAGTTCTTC.